This entry concerns a single T cell receptor (beta chain). The sample originates from a study of blood T cell repertoires in COVID-19. Whole-study context: Acute and convalescent COVID-19 specimens originated in the United States, Italy and Spain. Sample material is recorded as cDNA or gDNA derived from T cells, B-cell-depleted T cells, or PBMCs.

This table comes from immunoSEQ multiplex PCR, and its TCRdb copy is limited to in-frame clones, with some not included. The sample holds a few hundred thousand clones, 88% seen once. Germline CDR1 SGDLS, CDR2 YYNGEE. Between the trimmed V and J ends, which lost 5 bases and 0 bases, there was a span of 15 bases. The CDR3 has 16 residues. The J gene is TRBJ1-3, the V gene TRBV9; no firm D call. Sample: peripheral blood. The clonotype comes from a woman in her 30s with COVID-19, enrolled during active disease. In nucleotides, the CDR3 is TGTGCCAGCAGACTATCGAGGGTCTCCTCTGGAAACACCATATATTTT. Translated: CASRLSRVSSGNTIYF.